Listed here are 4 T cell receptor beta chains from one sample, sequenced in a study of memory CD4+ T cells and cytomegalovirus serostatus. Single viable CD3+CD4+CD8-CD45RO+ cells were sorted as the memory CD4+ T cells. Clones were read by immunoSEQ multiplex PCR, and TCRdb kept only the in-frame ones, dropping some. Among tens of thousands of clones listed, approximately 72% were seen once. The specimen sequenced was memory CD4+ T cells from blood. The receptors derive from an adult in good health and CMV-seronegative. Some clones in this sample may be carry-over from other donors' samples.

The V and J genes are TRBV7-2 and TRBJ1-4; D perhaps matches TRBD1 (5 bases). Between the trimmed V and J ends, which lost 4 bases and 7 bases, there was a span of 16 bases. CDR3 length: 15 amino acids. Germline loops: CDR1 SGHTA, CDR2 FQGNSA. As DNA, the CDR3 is TGTGCCAGCAGCTGGTTGGGGGGAAAAGGTGAAAAACTGTTTTTT. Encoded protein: CASSWLGGKGEKLFF.

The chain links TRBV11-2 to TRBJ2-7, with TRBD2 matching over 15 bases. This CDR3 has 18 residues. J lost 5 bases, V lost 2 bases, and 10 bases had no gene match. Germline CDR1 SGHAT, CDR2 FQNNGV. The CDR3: CASSLLGTSGGSSHEQYF. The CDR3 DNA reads TGTGCCAGCAGCTTACTCGGGACTAGCGGGGGGTCGTCCCACGAGCAGTACTTC.

The CDR3 nucleotides are TGTGCCAGCAGCCAAGACGCTCGACCTATCGGGGGCTATGGCTACACCTTC. Residues: CASSQDARPIGGYGYTF. The rearrangement joins TRBV4-2 to TRBJ1-2; possible D gene TRBD1, 5 bases. V was cut by 0 bases and J by 4 bases, with 18 bases left in between. CDR1 is LGHNA and CDR2 is YNFKEQ in the germline V gene. The CDR3 consists of 17 residues.

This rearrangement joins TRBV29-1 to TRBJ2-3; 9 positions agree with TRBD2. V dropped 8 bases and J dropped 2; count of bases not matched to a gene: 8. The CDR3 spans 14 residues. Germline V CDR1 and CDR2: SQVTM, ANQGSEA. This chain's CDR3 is CSLGLADPTDTQYF. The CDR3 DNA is TGCAGCTTGGGACTAGCTGACCCCACAGATACGCAGTATTTT.